The following is a TCR beta chain sequence with its context. As handled by the study authors: Amplified reference gene primers provided the basis for estimating nucleated cell counts. TCRdb's copy holds only in-frame clones and misses some; the assay was immunoSEQ multiplex PCR. V, J and clone size were drawn from that table, and D and trimming were deduced from the DNA. The profile shows roughly 200,000 clones, roughly 85% of them singletons. The CDR3 totals 14 residues. V dropped 2 bases and J dropped 5; count of bases not matched to a gene: 5. Per the germline V gene, CDR1 is SGHKS and CDR2 is YYEKEE (reference sequence). The data stem from a study of blood T cell repertoires in COVID-19. In the study overall: Whether acute or convalescent, the COVID-19 samples came from the United States, Italy and Spain. The cDNA or gDNA used as material had been derived from T cells, B-cell-depleted T cells, or PBMCs.

This rearrangement joins TRBV5-5 to TRBJ2-7; 9 bases align to TRBD1. Material: peripheral blood. This clonotype was obtained from a woman between 18 and 29 years old who had recovered from COVID-19. The CDR3 bases are TGTGCCAGCAGCTTCGGGACAGGGAAGCACGAGCAGTACTTC. It encodes CASSFGTGKHEQYF.